This T cell receptor (beta chain) was captured in a study of CD8+CD57+ T cells in acquired aplastic anemia. Trimming at V came to 5 bases and at J to 6 bases, leaving 7 bases not matched to a gene. CDR3 size: 16 residues. CDR1 ENHRY and CDR2 SYGVKD come from the germline V gene. Genomic DNA templated the TCR beta VDJ and CDR3 profiling. TCRdb reanalysed the reads using MiXCR and keeps one entry per CDR3 protein. The data hold some 120,000 distinct CDR3 sequences, with roughly 40% observed a single time. Patients chosen for sequencing had shown CD8+CD57+ cell expansion by flow cytometry. Each patient gave a blood sample that was collected before any therapy had been received.

What was sequenced was sorted CD4+, CD8+, or CD8+CD57+ T cells (not recorded which) from PBMCs. This clonotype was sampled from a human donor with aplastic anemia. The chain employs TRBV10-3 and TRBJ2-2; TRBD1 matches 12 bases. The CDR3 region has the DNA TGTGCCATCAGTTCGCGTGGGACAGGGGGCTCCGGGGAGCTGTTTTTT. Translating it yields CAISSRGTGGSGELFF.